This T cell receptor beta chain originates from a study of blood T cell repertoires in COVID-19. Whole-study context: The United States, Italy and Spain were the sources of the acute and convalescent COVID-19 samples. Sources were T cells, B-cell-depleted T cells, or PBMCs; the material itself was cDNA or gDNA.

Patients at the Seattle site were enrolled during active infection and followed longitudinally. Under the authors' procedure: Estimation of nucleated cell counts was performed using reference gene primer amplification. TCRdb's table, derived via immunoSEQ multiplex PCR, lists solely in-frame clones and lacks some. The DNA gave D and trimming, while V, J and clone size come from that table. The repertoire has tens of thousands of clones, 87% of them found once; the top ten carry approximately 3.6%. Germline V lookup: CDR1 SGHNT, CDR2 YENEEA. This CDR3 has 16 residues. Trimming removed 6 bases from V and 5 bases from J; junction bases left unmatched: 12.

The TCR comes from a man aged 40-50 years with COVID-19, enrolled during active disease. This chain joins TRBV11-3 and TRBJ2-3; 9 nucleotides match TRBD1. The sequencing input was peripheral blood. The CDR3 loop is CASSLGYRGLEDTQYF. DNA of the CDR3: TGTGCCAGCAGTCTAGGGTACAGGGGGCTGGAAGATACGCAGTATTTT.